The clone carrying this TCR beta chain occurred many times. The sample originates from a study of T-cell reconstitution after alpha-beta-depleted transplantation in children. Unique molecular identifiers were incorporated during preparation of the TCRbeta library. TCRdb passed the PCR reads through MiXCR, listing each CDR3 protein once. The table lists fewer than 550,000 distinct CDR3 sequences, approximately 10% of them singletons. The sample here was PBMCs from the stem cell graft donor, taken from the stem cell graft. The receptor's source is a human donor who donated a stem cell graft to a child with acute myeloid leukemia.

The CDR3: CASSLRSSGNTIYF. CDR3 sequence (DNA): TGTGCCAGCAGCTTGCGGAGCTCTGGAAACACCATATATTTT. The chain joins TRBV5-6 to TRBJ1-3; D is uncertain. Trimming shortened V by 1 base and J by 0 bases, and 5 bases separated the two germline ends. CDR1 SGHDT and CDR2 YYEEEE come from the germline V gene. CDR3 length equals 14 residues.